These 8 T cell receptor beta chains were sequenced from one sample in a study of blood T cells in healthy people across ages. Then a second PCR, running roughly 6 to 11 cycles, was carried out with a sample-barcoded 5' primer and a J-beta primer mix. Each CDR3 protein is one row after TCRdb ran MiXCR on the 5' RACE reads. Of 600,000 or so distinct CDR3 sequences in the sample, about 21% were seen once. Sequences were obtained from blood. These receptors came from an older man in good health.

This clonotype showed up many times. This chain joins TRBV6-1 and TRBJ2-2; 13 bases line up with TRBD2. With 6 bases clipped from V and 2 bases from J, the junction kept 3 bases outside the gene matches. The germline V gene has CDR1 MNHNS and CDR2 SASEGT. The CDR3 is 16 residues long. The CDR3 reads CASRLAGGPNTGELFF. For the CDR3, the DNA is TGTGCCAGCAGACTAGCGGGGGGGCCCAACACCGGGGAGCTGTTTTTT.

This chain joins TRBV5-1 and TRBJ2-7; D unclear. The V gene's germline CDR1 is SGHRS and CDR2 YFSETQ. Trimming shortened V by 2 bases and J by 2 bases, and 14 bases separated the two germline ends. The CDR3 totals 15 residues. The CDR3 DNA reads TGCGCCAGCAGCTTCATGGATGGCGGAACCTACGAGCAGTACTTC. This codes for CASSFMDGGTYEQYF.

V gene TRBV5-1 combines with J gene TRBJ1-1; 7 bases agree with TRBD1. Germline V gene lookup returns CDR1 SGHRS and CDR2 YFSETQ. Trimming at V came to 5 bases and at J to 3 bases, leaving 10 bases not matched to a gene. The CDR3 extends over 15 amino acids. For the CDR3, the DNA is TGCGCCAGCAGATCGACAGGGCTTCGGGACACTGAAGCTTTCTTT. This codes for CASRSTGLRDTEAFF.

This clonotype was picked up a small number of times. V gene TRBV6-5 combines with J gene TRBJ1-6; 7 bases are shared with TRBD1. Looked up from germline, CDR1 is MNHEY and CDR2 is SVGAGI. Germline trimming cut 5 bases from V and 7 bases from J; bases unmatched to any gene: 5. This CDR3 region has 14 residues. The CDR3 nucleotides read TGTGCCAGCAGTCTAGGGGACAGCAATTCACCCCTCCACTTT. Its protein is CASSLGDSNSPLHF.

V and J are TRBV20-1 and TRBJ1-2; possible D gene TRBD1, 6 bases. The CDR3 sequence is 14 residues long. The ends were cut back, 0 bases at V and 10 bases at J, with 18 bases in the middle. Germline V gene lookup returns CDR1 DFQATT and CDR2 SNEGSKA (reference sequence). The CDR3 DNA reads TGCAGTGCTAGAGAGGCAGGGGCCACTGGAGACTACACCTTC. This translates into CSAREAGATGDYTF.

At least ten counts were recorded for this clonotype. This chain joins TRBV12-3 or TRBV12-4 and TRBJ1-1; TRBD1 might be the D (5 bases). The CDR3 extends over 15 amino acids. The V end lost 2 bases, the J end lost 1 base, and 11 bases lay between the germline ends. Written as DNA, the CDR3 is TGTGCCAGCAGTTTATCTTATAGGGGGAACACTGAAGCTTTCTTT. It codes for CASSLSYRGNTEAFF.

The chain links TRBV3-1 to TRBJ1-6; D not certain. V lost 1 base and J lost 7, with 8 bases in between. The CDR3 sequence is 14 residues long. Per germline, CDR1 LGHDT and CDR2 YNNKEL (reference sequence). DNA for the CDR3: TGTGCCAGCAGCCAAGTCACCGAAAATTCACCCCTCCACTTT. Translation gives CASSQVTENSPLHF.

This clonotype was recorded many times. The chain links TRBV5-1 to TRBJ1-1; D unclear. This CDR3 contains 16 residues. Looked up from germline, CDR1 is SGHRS and CDR2 is YFSETQ. With 2 bases removed from V and 1 base from J, the gap between germline ends came to 15 bases. In DNA form, the CDR3 reads TGCGCCAGCAGCTTTGGGTTTACGGGAGAGAACACTGAAGCTTTCTTT. As protein: CASSFGFTGENTEAFF.